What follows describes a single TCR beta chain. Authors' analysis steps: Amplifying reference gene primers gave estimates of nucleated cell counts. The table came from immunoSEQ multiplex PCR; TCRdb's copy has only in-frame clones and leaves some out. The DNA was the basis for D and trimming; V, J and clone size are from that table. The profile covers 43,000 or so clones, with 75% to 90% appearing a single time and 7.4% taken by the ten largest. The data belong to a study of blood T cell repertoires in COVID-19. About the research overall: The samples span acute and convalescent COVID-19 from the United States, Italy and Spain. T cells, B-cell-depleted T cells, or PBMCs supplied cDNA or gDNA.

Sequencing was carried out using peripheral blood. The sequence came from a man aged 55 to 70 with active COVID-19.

The CDR3 DNA sequence: TGTGCCAGTAATAAGGGGGTTTCCTACGAGCAGTACTTC. Amino acids: CASNKGVSYEQYF. The chain carries TRBV19 and TRBJ2-7; TRBD1 is a possible D gene (6 bases). Trimming removed 7 bases from V and 1 base from J, with 11 bases in between. The CDR3 sequence is 13 residues long. CDR1 and CDR2 (germline): LNHDA, SQIVND (reference sequence). Looking up the rest from reference TRBV19 and TRBJ2-7 gives the full variable domain: DGGITQSPKYLFRKEGQNVTLSCEQNLNHDAMYWYRQDPGQGLRLIYYSQIVNDFQKGDIAEGYSVSREKKESFPLTVTSAQKNPTAFYLCASNKGVSYEQYFGPGTRLTVT.